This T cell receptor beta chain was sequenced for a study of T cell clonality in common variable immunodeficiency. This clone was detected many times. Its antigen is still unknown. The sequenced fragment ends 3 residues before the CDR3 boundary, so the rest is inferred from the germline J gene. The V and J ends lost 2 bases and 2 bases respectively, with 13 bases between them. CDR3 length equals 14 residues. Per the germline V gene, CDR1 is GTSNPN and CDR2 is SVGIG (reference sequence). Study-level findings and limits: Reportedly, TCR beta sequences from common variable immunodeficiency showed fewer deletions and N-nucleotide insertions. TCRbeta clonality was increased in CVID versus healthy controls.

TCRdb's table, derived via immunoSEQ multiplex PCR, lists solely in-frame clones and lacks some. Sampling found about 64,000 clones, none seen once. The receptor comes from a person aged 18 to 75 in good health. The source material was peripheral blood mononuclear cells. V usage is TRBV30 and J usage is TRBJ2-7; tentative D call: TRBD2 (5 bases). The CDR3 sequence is CAWSFLAGAYEQYF. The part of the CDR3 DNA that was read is TGTGCCTGGAGTTTCCTTGCGGGTGCCTACGAG.